This TCR beta chain was found in a study of beta chain features in type 1 diabetes. General study findings and limits: In all four CD4+ subsets, TCRB CDR3 length was significantly, moderately reduced in type 1 diabetes.

Turning to this clone: The antigen remains unidentified.

Isolation of CD4+ naive, central memory, regulatory and stem cell-like memory cells was achieved by sorting via CD45RO/CCR7/CD25/CD127/CD95/CD27. Sorting produced populations that all topped 98% purity. Of the isolated RNA, all was reverse transcribed, and so the sequenced material was expressed TCRB transcripts. An average of approximately 3.4 million reads was obtained for naive, central memory and regulatory T cell samples. The table came from immunoSEQ multiplex PCR; TCRdb's copy has only in-frame clones and leaves some out. The table lists about 280,000 clones, over 12% of them singletons. Trimming removed 0 bases from V and 3 bases from J, with 8 bases in between. Germline loops: CDR1 MNHEY, CDR2 SVGAGI. CDR3 length equals 14 residues.

The V gene is TRBV6-5, the J gene TRBJ1-2; no firm D call. Sequenced input: naive CD4+ T cells from blood. The TCR was taken from a man between 18 and 35 years old with type 1 diabetes. In DNA form, the CDR3 reads TGTGCCAGCAGTTACTCCGGTCCTTACTATGGCTACACCTTC. Encoded protein: CASSYSGPYYGYTF.